These T cell receptor beta chains were read from a single sample in a study of blood T cell repertoires in COVID-19. The table came from immunoSEQ multiplex PCR; TCRdb's copy has only in-frame clones and leaves some out. Here the sample spans under 350,000 clones, 83% being singletons. The sample taken for sequencing was peripheral blood. Receptors originate from a woman aged 50 to 60 who had recovered from COVID-19. CDR3s include the opening cysteine and the closing phenylalanine or tryptophan.

TRBJ1-5	TRBV28	CASSSGQGSQPQHF
TRBJ2-7	TRBV6-2/TRBV6-3	CASSAGFYEQYF
TRBJ2-7	TRBV6-1	CASSESGPGGEQYF
TRBJ2-6	TRBV23-1	CASSLSPGANVLTF
TRBJ1-1	TRBV2	CASRSSPGVTEAFF
TRBJ2-7	TRBV7-2	CASSLVPSGGAGEQYF
TRBJ2-7	TRBV7-3	CASSLDRGAPGKQYF
TRBJ2-3	TRBV6-5	CASSYPLAGGGDTQYF
TRBJ2-5	TRBV19	CASSNSAGTQYF
TRBJ2-7	TRBV6-1	CASSEDVRSYEQYF
TRBJ2-5	TRBV29-1	CSAVRGVQETQYF
TRBJ1-5	TRBV27	CASSRDGSDRPQHF
TRBJ2-3	TRBV29-1	CSVETVTDTQYF
TRBJ2-2	TRBV19	CASQEAGRTGELFF
TRBJ1-5	TRBV10-3	CAISVYSNQPQHF
TRBJ2-3	TRBV11-1	CASSTGTGEPDTQYF
TRBJ2-7	TRBV4-1	CASSHLGQLSYEQYF
TRBJ2-3	TRBV5-5	CASSPGLGQLWDTQYF
TRBJ1-6	TRBV2	CASYAGTENSPLHF
TRBJ2-5	TRBV2	CASSINKETQYF
TRBJ2-1	TRBV27	CASWSDRLANEQFF
TRBJ1-1	TRBV19	CASSLSVFGRTEAFF
TRBJ2-5	TRBV5-1	CASSRTPRQGLGETQYF
TRBJ2-1	TRBV24-1	CATSGVASNEQFF
TRBJ2-3	TRBV19	CASSLGLAGSTDTQYF
TRBJ2-7	TRBV16	CASSQSVRAYEQYF
TRBJ2-3	TRBV19	CASSGDPGTSGGATDTQYF